The T cell receptor beta chain under discussion was sequenced for a study of cytomegalovirus exposure and HLA in healthy donors (dated by TCRdb to about 2017). With respect to the entire study: According to an earlier analysis of a few hundred of the donors, about 190 million T cells yielded 117 million unique TCR beta sequences and approximately 300 Gb of sequence data. The T cell repertoires of under 700 subjects were profiled by immunosequencing and related to cytomegalovirus serostatus. The study aimed to test whether cataloging public T cell receptors could reveal signatures of past pathogen exposure. Donor age, sex, ethnicity and CMV serostatus were compiled alongside the repertoire data. A later analysis re-analyzed previously published TCR beta repertoires from 650 to 800 donors and added high-resolution HLA genotyping to study TCR occurrence patterns. All discovery cohort repertoires had been generated using a single sequencing platform. Of the roughly 400 genotyped donors, roughly 80% fell in the genetic ancestry cluster associated with self-reported Caucasian donors. Genome-wide SNP genotypes for about 65% of the roughly 670 donors were used in a later genetic analysis, which treated that subset as a discovery cohort. In addition to the first cohort of 666 subjects, a separate validation cohort of over 90 different subjects was used. An earlier analysis of around 580 of the donors used high-throughput TCR beta sequencing to judge whether each TCR beta V gene segment behaved as functional or pseudogenic. A handful of DR-DQ haplotypes were handled as single units for association and clustering because linkage in the cohort was strong. HLA typing included class I and class II loci at four-digit resolution. The study combined high-throughput TCR immunosequencing, statistical association of individual TCRs with disease status, and machine learning to predict cytomegalovirus infection status. The number of typed donors differed by locus: roughly 629-630 for A, B, C, DRB1 and DQB1; 522 for DQA1; approximately 600 for DPA1; and about 450 for DPB1. Among some 410 genotyped donors of the cohort, an average of roughly 240,000 unique TCR beta nucleotide sequences were sequenced per donor, roughly a sixth of them non-productive. In the later analysis, no new phenotypic data were used to find candidate immune exposures; instead, reliance was placed on TCR beta sequences and their occurrence across donors. Roughly 300 gigabases of sequencing data and tens of millions of unique TCR sequences were included in an early release covering about 700 HLA-typed donors.

On the study overall, not on this receptor specifically: In a later analysis, HLA-associated TCR beta chains showed more clonal expansion and lower generation probabilities than non-associated chains that were equally common. A cluster of highly shared sequence variants was judged likely to be a technical artifact of the sequencing pipeline. In vitro tests confirmed that a few of the cytomegalovirus-associated TCR beta chains recognize cytomegalovirus antigens. Assigning TCR associations to individual alleles was difficult when HLA alleles, especially DR and DQ, strongly co-occurred. Most TCR sequences were seen in very few donors, while some public TCRs were found in many individuals. In a later analysis, most CMV-associated TCR beta chains were found to appear HLA-restricted, with HLA associations seemingly driven largely by CMV exposure. In an earlier analysis of around 500 of the donors, most TCR beta V segments appeared in productive rearrangements about 90% or about 30% of the time, broadly matching IMGT annotations. The study listed 170 or so TCR beta chains as associated with cytomegalovirus. The earlier analysis of 587 of the donors excluded around 17 rarely observed V segments, including chromosome 9 orphons, because counts were too low. The cohort was sequenced for TCR beta chains only, and without alpha or paired-chain data the features that could be detected were limited. Immune exposure information for the cohort was limited to CMV serostatus. At a false discovery rate of 0.05, a later analysis linked fewer than 20,000 TCR beta sequences to specific HLA alleles. Linkage disequilibrium might explain the correlated functional status among segregating V segments, but an unknown experimental factor could not be excluded. In a later genetic analysis, fewer N-insertions in productive TCRs were reported among donors in an Asian-associated ancestry cluster than the approximately 630-donor mean. The presence/absence analyses assumed that sequencing depth was roughly uniform across donors, and that assumption may not be true. In both the original and validation cohorts, the classifier was reported to diagnose cytomegalovirus status with high specificity and sensitivity. Because some donors lacked HLA typing at each locus, the association tests relied only on the typed subset. According to the authors, the approach could potentially be generalized to other disease states and immunological phenotypes. An association between a missense DCLRE1C variant and V-gene and J-gene trimming of TCR beta chains was found in a later genetic analysis and replicated in an independent cohort. A later analysis reported that several top co-occurrence clusters appeared linked to parvovirus B19, influenza, CMV and Epstein-Barr virus. In a later analysis, TCR association rates were found to vary across HLA loci, with the most associated TCRs seen for DRB1 alleles and the fewest for HLA-C alleles. A further reported finding was that TCR beta sequences accurately predicted the HLA-A and HLA-B alleles for most subjects in the first cohort.

On this clone: The antigen this receptor binds is unknown. No base quality values were provided; no much bigger clone lies one nucleotide off.

The cohort comprised 666 healthy bone marrow donors. All cohort members were sampled while nominally healthy, although unrecorded immune exposures were likely present. The donor was CMV seronegative and belonged to the group of 350 to 400 seronegative cohort members. Every donor gave a peripheral blood sample, and the peripheral blood mononuclear cells from that sample were used for TCR beta sequencing. Genomic DNA was extracted from the blood cell samples with the Qiagen DNeasy Blood Extraction Kit. The library was produced with the immunoSEQ multiplex PCR assay. A mixture of 60 forward primers for TCR Vbeta segments and 13 reverse primers for TCR Jbeta segments was used in the multiplex PCR. Amplification of the CDR3 region of rearranged TCR beta genes was performed with a multiplex PCR assay on genomic DNA. The Illumina HiSeq System was used to sequence the amplified TCR beta libraries as 87-base-pair reads. From the authors' description of their analysis: Across the 666 repertoires, a later analysis counted 75 million to 90 million unique TCR beta chains, roughly 11 million of which were shared by at least two donors. A nearest-neighbor algorithm error-corrected the raw reads and collapsed the reads into unique sequences, merging closely related sequences to remove PCR and sequencing errors. CDR3 sequences were aligned to IMGT reference sequences to assign V, D and J gene segments. For a sequence to be retained, a match of at least six nucleotides was required to both a V gene segment and a J gene segment. Rearrangements were classified as productive when the CDR3 lacked stop codons and remained in frame with V and J, and all other rearrangements were classified as non-productive. CDR3 was defined by IMGT convention, running from the second conserved V-encoded cysteine to the conserved J-encoded phenylalanine. The earlier analysis of some 600 of the donors excluded sequences that lacked an unambiguous match to a single V gene segment. An earlier analysis of 587 of the donors called V segments functional above 56.7% productive rearrangements and segregating when the between-donor standard deviation exceeded 5%. A statistical classification framework was built to diagnose cytomegalovirus status from the catalog of TCR beta chain sequences. A later analysis assigned V and J genes by comparing TCR nucleotide sequences with IMGT/GENE-DB human TR gene sequences. In a later analysis, CDR3 sequences and most-parsimonious VDJ recombination scenarios were assigned using the TCRdist pipeline. In a later analysis, every TCR beta chain was defined by the combination of its CDR3 amino acid sequence and its V-gene family, and reads without a unique V-gene family were dropped. To address suspected cross-contamination and a sequencing artifact, a later analysis removed roughly 580 highly shared, low-generation-probability nucleotide sequences. For each public chain, a later analysis derived a clonal expansion index from normalized ranks of inferred template counts within each repertoire. A later analysis computed generation probabilities with a VDJ recombination model fitted to out-of-frame rearrangements, and checked the results against IGoR. Hypergeometric tests were used in a later analysis to score TCR-TCR, TCR-HLA and TCR-CMV co-occurrence, with a repertoire-size bias correction applied to the TCR pairs. To estimate false discovery rates, a later analysis permuted the HLA or CMV assignments 20 times. In a later analysis, co-occurring TCRs were grouped with DBSCAN, and TCRdist sequence similarity was added when clustering was performed within HLA-allele-positive subsets. Co-occurrence clustering excluded repertoires with fewer than 30,000 or more than 120,000 public chains, plus five with anomalous nucleotide sharing. The clones in this table, taken by TCRdb from immuneACCESS, are in-frame only. Not every clone is retained; where verified, under half of the shortfall comes from an unresolved V gene, and the cause of the rest is unknown. That table is the source of V, J and clone size, and D and trimming were worked out from the DNA. Across this sample there are 62,000 or so clones, with about 90% seen only once. Roughly 1.4% of the sample goes to the ten largest clones.

This TCR came from a man younger than 35 in good health and CMV-seronegative. Material: PBMCs.

The CDR3 protein: CASSLGGTGYTF. At the DNA level, the sequence is TGTGCCAGCAGCCTAGGGGGAACGGGCTACACCTTC. The rearranged chain carries TRBV5-8 and TRBJ1-2; the D gene is possibly TRBD1, with 6 bases matching. The V end loses 4 bases and the J end loses 8 bases, and a stretch of 12 bases separates them. Based on the germline V gene, the CDR1 and CDR2 sequences are SGHTS and YDEGEE. The CDR3 measures 12 amino acids from cysteine to phenylalanine. The kept DNA is CDR3 alone, 36 bases in frame from the first base. The entire variable domain, with the stretches around the CDR3 drawn from the reference TRBV5-8 and TRBJ1-2 proteins, is EAGVTQSPTHLIKTRGQQATLRCSPISGHTSVYWYQQALGLGLQFLLWYDEGEERNRGNFPPRFSGRQFPNYSSELNVNALELEDSALYLCASSLGGTGYTFGSGTRLTVV.